Below, one T cell receptor (beta chain) is given with its context. No antigen is known for it. The entry originates in a study of response to subunit inactivated influenza vaccine. Whole-study results and caveats: Each seasonal influenza vaccination recruits few new T cells, the authors suggested.

TCRdb re-derived calls from the RT-PCR reads in MiXCR, one entry per CDR3 protein. The sample consists of about 170,000 distinct CDR3 sequences, 9.5% to 12% of them appearing once. The CDR3 is made up of 14 amino acids. Trimming cost V 1 base and J 4 bases, with 8 bases left between them. CDR1 is SGHTA and CDR2 is FQGNSA in the germline V gene. The input for sequencing was CD8+ T cells sorted from PBMCs, taken approximately 25 months after vaccination. The sequence came from a man aged 50-75 years who received an inactivated influenza vaccine. The chain uses TRBV7-2 and TRBJ2-1; D not resolved. The CDR3 sequence: CASSLVDLYNEQFF. The DNA for the CDR3 is TGTGCCAGCAGCTTAGTGGACCTTTACAATGAGCAGTTCTTC.